This entry features one T cell receptor beta chain sequence. Its recognized antigen is unknown. Per-base qualities were not stored, and no clone one base away is much larger. The collaborating institutions used their own protocols to collect whole blood in K2EDTA tubes. For TCRbeta analysis, collaborator samples were shipped as frozen whole blood, as isolated PBMCs, or as DNA extracted from either sample type. TCRbeta CDR3 regions were amplified from genomic DNA using the immunoSEQ Assay, a bias-controlled multiplex PCR. The original methods were these. The number of nucleated cells in each sample was estimated from the amplification of reference gene primers within the assay. Sequence reads were collapsed and filtered to measure the absolute abundance of every unique TCRbeta CDR3 rearrangement. For each sample, productive Simpson clonality was calculated as the square root of Simpson's diversity index across productive rearrangements. In TCRdb, the immuneACCESS table is reduced to in-frame sequences with V and J assigned. These tables do not hold every clone; where another copy was compared, an unresolved V gene accounts for under half, and the others remain unexplained. V and J calls plus clone size are reproduced from that table; the DNA served to infer D and trimming. The sample has 190,000 or so clones on record, around 88% of them singletons. Under 3% of the sample goes to the ten largest clones.

This sample is drawn from a study of blood T cell repertoires in COVID-19 (dated by TCRdb to 2019 to 2021). With regard to the full study: Collaborator samples came from the United States, Italy and Spain and covered acute and convalescent phases of COVID-19. Where available, HLA class I and class II types were taken from metadata supplied by the sample provider and were not determined by assay-based typing. Nearly every sample came with metadata listing a de-identified subject ID, COVID-19 status, age in years and sex. The dataset comprised deeply sampled blood TCRbeta repertoires from subjects exposed to, actively infected with, or recovered from COVID-19. The material from the prospective study consisted of cDNA or gDNA derived from T cells, B-cell-depleted T cells, or PBMCs. Samples were obtained from the ongoing ImmuneRACE study (first 160 participants) and from about 1,300 subjects provided by 6 global collaborators. The repertoires were released in a freely available public database intended as a resource for research on the immune response to SARS-CoV-2.

Via the germline V gene (reference sequence), CDR1 is LNHDA and CDR2 SQIVND. Inclusive of the bounding cysteine and phenylalanine, the CDR3 is 15 residues long. The sequence is cut down to CDR3 DNA, 45 bases in frame from base 1. The junction shows trimming of 5 bases on V and 2 bases on J, plus 10 bases between the germline ends. Beyond this particular receptor, the publication reports: The quantity of clinical and demographic metadata differed by source and by participant and was supplied without curation.

The sequence was obtained from a man aged 50 to 59 with active or convalescent COVID-19. This sequence uses TRBV19 and TRBJ2-6; tentative D gene TRBD1, with 5 bases matching. The sequencing input was peripheral blood. The CDR3 reads CASSVSQAGANVLTF. Read as DNA, the sequence is TGTGCCAGTAGTGTGTCACAGGCTGGGGCCAACGTCCTGACTTTC.